These T cell receptor beta chains were read from a single sample in a study of vaccination and CD4 T cells after COVID-19. TCRdb processed the PCR reads anew with MiXCR; each CDR3 protein has one entry. The sample lists approximately 20,000 distinct CDR3 sequences; roughly 55% were seen once. For these TCRs, the target antigens are not known. Specimen: CD4+ T cells from blood, cultured in vitro. These receptor sequences come from a human donor who had recovered from COVID-19. The CDR3 runs from the conserved cysteine through the conserved F or W. Fields, in order: J gene, clone size, D gene, V gene, CDR3 protein, CDR3 DNA. The D gene is left open where the match is weak. Only some rows state a clone size, as once, few, many or a class for expanded clones.

>TRBJ1-3|-|-|TRBV7-8
CASSSDLYSGNTIYF
TGTGCCAGCAGCTCGGACCTGTACTCTGGAAACACCATATATTTT
>TRBJ1-5|-|TRBD1|TRBV6-2/TRBV6-3
CASAVTGGYQPQHF
TGTGCCAGCGCGGTAACAGGGGGTTATCAGCCCCAGCATTTT
>TRBJ2-5|-|-|TRBV20-1
CSARIWDRQETQYF
TGCAGTGCTAGAATCTGGGATAGGCAAGAGACCCAGTACTTC
>TRBJ2-5|few|TRBD2|TRBV10-2
CASSDSGIGPGETQYF
TGCGCCAGCAGCGATAGCGGGATAGGGCCGGGGGAGACCCAGTACTTC
>TRBJ2-7|-|TRBD2|TRBV12-3/TRBV12-4
CASNPGGGSYEQYF
TGTGCCAGCAACCCTGGGGGAGGGTCCTACGAGCAGTACTTC
>TRBJ1-5|few|-|TRBV19
CASSATRGGNQPQHF
TGTGCCAGTAGTGCCACCCGGGGGGGCAATCAGCCCCAGCATTTT
>TRBJ1-6|-|-|TRBV15
CATSRDGAPSPLHF
TGTGCCACCAGCAGAGATGGGGCGCCTTCACCCCTCCACTTT
>TRBJ2-4|-|TRBD1|TRBV27
CASSPLTGYESIQYF
TGTGCCAGCAGTCCCCTGACAGGGTACGAAAGCATTCAGTACTTC
>TRBJ2-2|-|-|TRBV5-1
CASSLGVDTGELFF
TGCGCCAGCAGCTTGGGGGTAGATACCGGGGAGCTGTTTTTT
>TRBJ2-5|few|-|TRBV7-9
CASSLGDRPYQYF
TGTGCCAGCAGCCTTGGGGACCGACCCTACCAGTACTTC
>TRBJ2-2|few|-|TRBV25-1
CASSDGRGTGELFF
TGTGCCAGCAGTGATGGTAGGGGCACCGGGGAGCTGTTTTTT
>TRBJ2-1|-|TRBD2|TRBV4-1
CASSQFHGGLAGIYNEQFF
TGCGCCAGCAGCCAATTCCATGGCGGGCTAGCGGGAATCTACAATGAGCAGTTCTTC
>TRBJ2-3|-|-|TRBV6-2/TRBV6-3
CASSYAGPTQYF
TGTGCCAGCAGTTACGCGGGTCCTACGCAGTATTTT
>TRBJ2-1|-|TRBD2|TRBV7-3
CASSPRRTSASYNEQFF
TGTGCCAGCAGCCCCCGGAGGACTAGCGCCTCCTACAATGAGCAGTTCTTC
>TRBJ1-6|once|-|TRBV2
CASTRDSPLHF
TGTGCCAGCACTCGGGATTCACCCCTCCACTTT
>TRBJ2-7|-|-|TRBV24-1
CATSGQGSDEQYF
TGTGCCACCAGTGGGCAGGGGAGCGACGAGCAGTACTTC
>TRBJ1-1|-|-|TRBV30
CAWSAYMNTEAFF
TGTGCCTGGAGTGCTTATATGAACACTGAAGCTTTCTTT
>TRBJ1-4|-|-|TRBV28
CASQSWGKEREKLFF
TGTGCCAGCCAATCCTGGGGGAAGGAACGGGAAAAACTGTTTTTT
>TRBJ2-5|few|TRBD2|TRBV7-9
CASITSGKETQYF
TGTGCCAGCATAACTAGCGGGAAGGAGACCCAGTACTTC
>TRBJ1-5|few|TRBD1|TRBV20-1
CSTKTGGNQPQHF
TGCAGTACTAAGACAGGGGGCAATCAGCCCCAGCATTTT
>TRBJ2-1|-|-|TRBV6-4
CASSVLRDTEQFF
TGTGCCAGCAGTGTACTACGGGACACTGAGCAGTTCTTC
>TRBJ2-1|-|TRBD2|TRBV25-1
CASSGGLAGGSKFF
TGTGCCAGCAGTGGAGGACTAGCGGGAGGTTCCAAGTTCTTC
>TRBJ2-2|few|TRBD2|TRBV7-9
CASSGTRKTGELFF
TGTGCCAGCAGCGGGACTAGGAAGACCGGGGAGCTGTTTTTT
>TRBJ2-5|-|-|TRBV11-2
CASSLPDRLQYF
TGTGCCAGCAGCTTACCCGACAGGCTCCAGTACTTC
>TRBJ2-7|few|TRBD1|TRBV7-6
CASSLEQGPYEQYF
TGTGCCAGCAGCTTAGAACAGGGGCCCTACGAGCAGTACTTC
>TRBJ2-5|-|-|TRBV7-3
CASSLSGLHQETQYF
TGTGCCAGCAGCTTATCGGGCCTCCATCAAGAGACCCAGTACTTC
>TRBJ1-2|-|-|TRBV2
CASSNTGTVGGYTF
TGTGCCAGCAGTAATACCGGGACCGTGGGGGGCTACACCTTC
>TRBJ1-3|few|-|TRBV28
CASGTNGNTIYF
TGTGCCAGCGGGACAAACGGAAACACCATATATTTT
>TRBJ2-3|-|TRBD2|TRBV13
CASSRSGTDTQYF
TGTGCCAGCAGCCGCAGCGGGACGGATACGCAGTATTTT
>TRBJ1-5|-|-|TRBV5-1
CASSLGFGNQPQHF
TGCGCCAGCAGCTTGGGATTCGGCAATCAGCCCCAGCATTTT
>TRBJ1-5|-|-|TRBV6-1
CASSLTADQPQHF
TGTGCCAGCAGTCTGACAGCGGATCAGCCCCAGCATTTT
>TRBJ2-7|-|TRBD2|TRBV27
CASRGLAGTNFYEQYF
TGTGCCAGCAGGGGACTAGCGGGCACCAACTTCTACGAGCAGTACTTC
>TRBJ1-5|few|-|TRBV14
CASSPTVGWPQHF
TGTGCCAGCAGCCCCACGGTTGGGTGGCCCCAGCATTTT
>TRBJ2-1|once|TRBD2|TRBV2
CASSPRLAGAYNEQFF
TGTGCCAGCAGTCCCCGACTAGCGGGAGCGTACAATGAGCAGTTCTTC
>TRBJ2-2|-|-|TRBV10-2
CATFRDRNTGELFF
TGCGCAACCTTCCGAGACCGGAACACCGGGGAGCTGTTTTTT